These 18 T cell receptor beta chains share one sample of origin, sequenced in a study of T-cell memory formation after mild COVID-19. TCRdb re-analysed the 5' RACE reads in MiXCR, keeping a single row per CDR3 protein. The sample holds some 440,000 distinct CDR3 sequences, 20% to 30% seen once. Sequences were obtained from PBMCs or a T cell subset sorted from them (not recorded which). The source is an adult woman who had mild COVID-19 (a few samples of this study predate the infection). Cell type and time point are not known.

J is TRBJ1-1 and V is TRBV12-3 or TRBV12-4; 8 nucleotides line up with TRBD1. Germline trimming cut 5 bases from V and 10 bases from J; bases unmatched to any gene: 3. The CDR3 has 11 residues. The CDR3 bases are TGTGCCAGCAGTACCGACAGGGGAGCTTTCTTT. It encodes CASSTDRGAFF.

This clonotype was seen just once. V is TRBV5-5 and J is TRBJ2-7; TRBD2 aligns across 7 bases. The germline V gene encodes CDR1 SGHKS and CDR2 YYEKEE (reference sequence). Trimming at V came to 4 bases and at J to 0 bases, leaving 13 bases not matched to a gene. This CDR3 spans 17 amino acids. CDR3 coding DNA: TGTGCCAGCAGCCCTGAGTCCGGGACTACCTTCTCCTACGAGCAGTACTTC. This sequence encodes CASSPESGTTFSYEQYF. Together with reference TRBV5-5 and TRBJ2-7, the CDR3 gives the full variable domain: DAGVTQSPTHLIKTRGQQVTLRCSPISGHKSVSWYQQVLGQGPQFIFQYYEKEERGRGNFPDRFSARQFPNYSSELNVNALLLGDSALYLCASSPESGTTFSYEQYFGPGTRLTVT.

There are a few counts of this clonotype. CDR3 DNA sequence: TGTGCCAGCGCGGGGCCCGGGACCCGCCCCGGGGAGCTGTTTTTT. It is translated as CASAGPGTRPGELFF. V is TRBV13 and J is TRBJ2-2; D is perhaps TRBD2 (6 bases). Germline-derived CDR1 and CDR2 are PRHDT and FYEKMQ (reference sequence). CDR3 length: 15 residues. The germline V and J ends were trimmed by 8 bases and 6 bases, with 19 bases remaining between them. Complete variable domain (other parts from reference TRBV13 and TRBJ2-2): AAGVIQSPRHLIKEKRETATLKCYPIPRHDTVYWYQQGPGQDPQFLISFYEKMQSDKGSIPDRFSAQQFSDYHSELNMSSLELGDSALYFCASAGPGTRPGELFFGEGSRLTVL.

This chain joins TRBV2 and TRBJ1-5, with no clear D. Germline values: CDR1 SNHLY, CDR2 FYNNEI. The CDR3 totals 14 residues. V was shortened by 1 base and J by 3 bases, with 7 bases between the two germline ends. The CDR3 nucleotides are TGTGCCAGCAGTGAAGAAGGCAACAATCAGCCCCAGCATTTT. Protein sequence: CASSEEGNNQPQHF.

The gene calls are TRBV4-2 and TRBJ2-1; 11 nucleotides line up with TRBD2. The V gene end was trimmed by 3 bases and the J gene end by 8 bases; junction bases not matched to a gene: 3. This CDR3 is built from 14 residues. The germline V gene encodes CDR1 LGHNA and CDR2 YNFKEQ. The CDR3 DNA follows: TGTGCCAGCAGCCACCGTAGCGGGGGGGATGAGCAGTTCTTC. The encoded protein is CASSHRSGGDEQFF.

This clonotype occurred a few times. The chain joins TRBV5-5 to TRBJ2-2, with 9 bases fitting TRBD2. From germline, CDR1 is SGHKS and CDR2 YYEKEE (reference sequence). The junction had 8 bases not matched to a gene; V was cut back by 4 bases and J by 7 bases. The length of the CDR3 is 15 residues. DNA of the CDR3: TGTGCCAGCAGCCCCTGGACTAGCGTGATCGGGGAGCTGTTTTTT. It specifies CASSPWTSVIGELFF.

This rearrangement joins TRBV5-1 to TRBJ1-2; 7 bases line up with TRBD1. In germline, CDR1 is SGHRS, CDR2 YFSETQ. Trimming at V came to 0 bases and at J to 6 bases, leaving 5 bases not matched to a gene. The length of the CDR3 is 14 residues. Written as DNA, the CDR3 is TGCGCCAGCAGCTTGGCAGACAGGGAGGATGGCTACACCTTC. It is translated as CASSLADREDGYTF. Full variable domain (remainder filled in from reference TRBV5-1 and TRBJ1-2): KAGVTQTPRYLIKTRGQQVTLSCSPISGHRSVSWYQQTPGQGLQFLFEYFSETQRNKGNFPGRFSGRQFSNSRSEMNVSTLELGDSALYLCASSLADREDGYTFGSGTRLTVV.

The chain is built from TRBV11-3 and TRBJ2-3, with TRBD2 as a possible D gene (6 bases). The CDR3 is 16 residues long. CDR1 and CDR2 (germline): SGHNT, YENEEA. With 5 bases removed from V and 2 bases from J, the gap between germline ends came to 17 bases. CDR3 DNA: TGTGCCAGCAGCCCTGGGTTAGCGGAGATCACAGATACGCAGTATTTT. It yields the protein CASSPGLAEITDTQYF.

Many counts were recorded for this clonotype. Here the CDR3 reads CASSQHTGGDTYEQYF. The CDR3 region has the DNA TGCGCCAGCAGCCAGCATACAGGGGGCGACACCTACGAGCAGTACTTC. V and J are TRBV4-1 and TRBJ2-7; TRBD1 matches 9 bases. Trimming cost V 3 bases and J 2 bases; bases outside gene matches: 8. Germline V gives CDR1 MGHRA, CDR2 YSYEKL. The CDR3 loop spans 16 amino acids.

This clonotype was seen a handful of times. This chain connects TRBV3-1 to TRBJ2-1; a weak D match, TRBD2 (7 bases). V lost 0 bases and J 3 bases, leaving 12 bases between the germline ends. Germline CDR1 is LGHDT and CDR2 is YNNKEL (reference sequence). The CDR3 extends over 16 amino acids. CDR3 in DNA: TGTGCCAGCAGCCAAGATGGGGGGGGGCTCTACAATGAGCAGTTCTTC. This codes for CASSQDGGGLYNEQFF.

The chain has TRBV5-1 and TRBJ1-2; 10 positions agree with TRBD1. CDR3 length: 16 amino acids. From germline, CDR1 is SGHRS and CDR2 YFSETQ. The trim removed 0 bases at V and 5 bases at J, leaving 7 bases unmatched. The DNA for the CDR3 is TGCGCCAGCAGCTTGGCCCCGGGACAGGGGATTTATGGCTACACCTTC. Translating gives CASSLAPGQGIYGYTF.

The chain couples TRBV12-3 or TRBV12-4 to TRBJ1-1; the D gene is possibly TRBD1 (6 bases). The V end lost 6 bases, the J end lost 1 base, and 12 bases lay between the germline ends. CDR3 size: 14 residues. DNA for the CDR3: TGTGCCAGCAGGGCGTCGACAGGGAACACTGAAGCTTTCTTT. Translated, it gives CASRASTGNTEAFF.

This clonotype appeared a few times. V and J are TRBV7-9 and TRBJ2-7; D call uncertain. The CDR3 has 15 amino acids. Trimming removed 5 bases at V and 3 bases at J, with 17 bases between. The V gene's germline CDR1 is SEHNR and CDR2 FQNEAQ (reference sequence). The CDR3 here is CASSRTTVRDYEQYF. The DNA for the CDR3 is TGTGCCAGCAGCAGGACGACGGTTCGTGACTACGAGCAGTACTTC.

This clonotype has a handful of counts. The rearrangement joins TRBV13 to TRBJ2-3; D possibly corresponds to TRBD1 (5 bases). There are 16 residues in the CDR3. V was shortened by 7 bases and J by 2 bases, with 19 bases between the two germline ends. Germline CDR1 and CDR2: PRHDT and FYEKMQ (reference sequence). In DNA form, the CDR3 reads TGTGCCAGCACCCCAACCCAGGGCACCTCCACAGATACGCAGTATTTT. Its protein product is CASTPTQGTSTDTQYF.

This chain links TRBV6-2 or TRBV6-3 with TRBJ2-2, with 9 bases identical to TRBD1. V was clipped by 7 bases and J by 7 bases; unmatched bases: 7. Germline V gives CDR1 MNHEY, CDR2 SVGEGT. The CDR3 contains 14 residues. The CDR3 sequence is CASTGTGLVGELFF. The CDR3 region has the DNA TGTGCCAGCACCGGGACAGGGTTGGTCGGGGAGCTGTTTTTT.

The rearrangement links TRBV30 to TRBJ1-2; D is ambiguous. This CDR3 is 13 amino acids long. From germline, CDR1 is GTSNPN and CDR2 SVGIG (reference sequence). With 0 bases removed from V and 2 bases from J, the gap between germline ends came to 7 bases. CDR3 sequence: CAWSVDENYGYTF. The DNA of the CDR3 is TGTGCCTGGAGTGTTGACGAGAACTATGGCTACACCTTC.

This clonotype appeared once. The rearrangement joins TRBV5-1 to TRBJ1-2; the D is unclear. Germline CDR1 and CDR2: SGHRS and YFSETQ. This CDR3 comprises 13 residues. V lost 4 bases and J lost 7, with 14 bases in between. The CDR3 region is CASSLRERSGYTF. DNA of the CDR3: TGCGCCAGCAGCCTCCGGGAGCGATCTGGCTACACCTTC.

This clonotype occurred a few times. The chain links TRBV29-1 to TRBJ1-2, with D possibly matching TRBD1 (6 bases). The length of the CDR3 is 15 residues. Per the germline V gene, CDR1 is SQVTM and CDR2 is ANQGSEA. V was shortened by 0 bases and J by 2 bases, with 13 bases between the two germline ends. The CDR3 sequence is CSVEDPGGLNYGYTF. The CDR3, as DNA: TGCAGCGTTGAAGATCCCGGGGGCTTGAACTATGGCTACACCTTC.